This T cell receptor beta chain derives from a study of Ad26.COV2.S vaccination and SARS-CoV-2 variants. The overall study: The COV1001 Ad26.COV2.S trial arm included the donor.

Sequencing was performed with immunoSEQ multiplex PCR; in TCRdb, only in-frame clones are kept and a portion is missing. The data contain a few hundred thousand clones, about nine tenths of them singletons. Trimming took 1 base from V and 5 from J, leaving 6 bases between them. The length of the CDR3 is 13 residues. Germline CDR1 is SEHNR and CDR2 is FQNEAQ (reference sequence). Worth noting for this clone: Antigen unknown.

Findings and caveats of the study: It is possible that the TCR breadth and depth analyses underestimated the total T cell responses.

Stated treatment: around 19 received Ad26.COV2.S at low or high dose, single or two shots; about 5 received placebo; per-sample allocation not given. Collection of samples fell on day 63 after the first vaccine or placebo injection. It was Wuhan-strain SARS-CoV-2 spike that the Ad26 vaccine vector expressed. This sequence was found in a person between 18 and 59 years old who received the Ad26.COV2.S COVID-19 vaccine or a placebo. The chain has TRBV7-9 and TRBJ2-1, with D unresolved. The specimen comprised peripheral blood, sampled in a trial of Ad26.COV2.S vaccine versus placebo. CDR3 bases: TGTGCCAGCAGCTTAGGGTCCCACAATGAGCAGTTCTTC. As protein: CASSLGSHNEQFF.